Shown below are 23 T cell receptor beta chains from a single sample sequenced in a study of metastatic and nonmetastatic thyroid tumors. Thyroid surgery took place with no prior treatment in any patient. TCRdb redid the clone calls on the PCR reads using MiXCR. The table includes about 6,400 clones, approximately 31% detected once. The sequenced sample was tumor tissue. These receptors originate from a female donor with papillary thyroid cancer or a benign thyroid nodule (not recorded which). Some clones in this sample may be carry-over from other donors' samples.

This clone counts as large. CDR3 sequence: CASSLMSATGELFF. The CDR3 region has the DNA TGTGCCAGCAGTTTAATGTCAGCCACCGGGGAGCTGTTTTTT. This chain links TRBV28 with TRBJ2-2; no clear D. Per the germline V gene, CDR1 is MDHEN and CDR2 is SYDVKM. CDR3 size: 14 residues. V lost 2 bases and J lost 4, with 8 bases in between.

The rearrangement links TRBV7-9 to TRBJ2-3; TRBD1 agrees at 10 bases. CDR3 size: 14 residues. The germline gives CDR1 SEHNR, CDR2 FQNEAQ (reference sequence). V lost 4 bases to trimming and J lost 6 bases; unmatched junction nucleotides: 4. The CDR3 nucleotides are TGTGCCAGCAGCTGGGACAGGGGTACGGATACGCAGTATTTT. Its protein is CASSWDRGTDTQYF.

This clone was observed a handful of times. This sequence joins TRBV6-6 and TRBJ1-3, with TRBD1 as a possible D gene (6 bases). Trimming removed 2 bases at V and 2 bases at J, with 13 bases between. This CDR3 has 16 residues. From germline, CDR1 is MNHNY and CDR2 SVGAGI (reference sequence). CDR3 sequence: CASSYGGNRAGNTIYF. CDR3 nucleotides: TGTGCCAGCAGTTACGGGGGGAACAGGGCTGGAAACACCATATATTTT.

Judged by abundance, this clone is large. The V gene is TRBV12-3 or TRBV12-4, the J gene TRBJ1-2, with a possible D match to TRBD1 (5 bases). The CDR3 sequence is 15 residues long. Trimming left V 3 bases short and J 0 bases short, with 11 bases between. As DNA, the CDR3 is TGTGCCAGCAGTTTGTGGGGGGGACCTAACTATGGCTACACCTTC. Protein sequence: CASSLWGGPNYGYTF.

This chain uses TRBV6-1 with TRBJ1-2, with TRBD1 identical over 7 bases. The CDR3 runs 15 residues. V trimming: 6 bases; J trimming: 5 bases; junction bases outside the gene matches: 12. Germline CDR1 MNHNS, CDR2 SASEGT. The CDR3 DNA is TGTGCCAGCAGAGGGACAGCCTCGCCTATATATGGCTACACCTTC. Its translation: CASRGTASPIYGYTF.

In its sample, this clone was seen a few times. The chain uses TRBV6-4 and TRBJ2-7, with 10 bases identical to TRBD2. The CDR3 spans 15 residues. Per the germline V gene, CDR1 is MRHNA and CDR2 is SNTAGT. V gave up 3 bases and J gave up 6 bases; unmatched junction bases: 8. The CDR3 here is CASSELAGAISEQYF. DNA of the CDR3: TGTGCCAGCAGTGAGCTAGCGGGAGCGATTAGCGAGCAGTACTTC.

By sample share, this clone is medium-sized. This chain joins TRBV7-2 and TRBJ2-7; tentatively, D is TRBD1 (6 bases). Germline V CDR1 and CDR2: SGHTA, FQGNSA. V dropped 7 bases and J dropped 1 base, with 14 bases sitting between them. This CDR3 contains 14 residues. This CDR3 is CASTSNRESYEQYF. The CDR3 DNA is TGTGCCAGCACCAGTAACAGGGAGTCCTACGAGCAGTACTTC.

The rearrangement joins TRBV15 to TRBJ2-1; TRBD2 matches 14 bases. The junction had 6 bases not matched to a gene; V was cut back by 10 bases and J by 10 bases. Germline values: CDR1 LNHNV, CDR2 YYDKDF (reference sequence). This CDR3 region has 13 residues. CDR3 bases: TGTGCCAGTTCGGGACTAGCGGGAGAGGAGCAGTTCTTC. Encoded protein: CASSGLAGEEQFF.

This clone is judged medium-sized. The chain couples TRBV30 to TRBJ2-2; perhaps TRBD2 as D (5 bases). The germline V and J ends were trimmed by 2 bases and 8 bases, with 15 bases remaining between them. The CDR3 loop spans 14 amino acids. CDR1 is GTSNPN, CDR2 SVGIG, per germline (reference sequence). Here the CDR3 reads CAWSKTGRSGELFF. For the CDR3, the DNA is TGTGCCTGGAGTAAGACGGGAAGGTCGGGGGAGCTGTTTTTT.

By share, this clone counts as large. The V gene is TRBV19, the J gene TRBJ2-2; 8 nucleotides agree with TRBD1. With V trimmed by 3 bases and J by 8 bases, 5 bases remained unmatched. The CDR3 runs to 14 residues. The V gene's germline CDR1 is LNHDA and CDR2 SQIVND (reference sequence). The CDR3 spells CASSIGQGTGELFF. In nucleotides, the CDR3 is TGTGCCAGTAGTATCGGACAGGGAACGGGGGAGCTGTTTTTT.

This clone was seen more than once but under ten times. The chain couples TRBV10-3 to TRBJ1-2; D not certain. Germline lookup yields CDR1 ENHRY and CDR2 SYGVKD. CDR3 length: 13 amino acids. V dropped 6 bases and J dropped 7 bases, with 15 bases sitting between them. Here the CDR3 reads CAISGDGTGGYTF. The CDR3 DNA reads as TGTGCCATCAGCGGAGACGGTACTGGTGGCTACACCTTC.

There are a few counts of this clone. The chain employs TRBV28 and TRBJ2-7; D ambiguous. V was pared by 5 bases and J by 2 bases, with 13 bases between. This CDR3 has 14 amino acids. From germline, CDR1 is MDHEN and CDR2 SYDVKM. The CDR3: CASSPNPAAYEQYF. CDR3 DNA sequence: TGTGCCAGCAGTCCAAACCCGGCCGCCTACGAGCAGTACTTC. Full variable domain (rest looked up from reference TRBV28 and TRBJ2-7): DVKVTQSSRYLVKRTGEKVFLECVQDMDHENMFWYRQDPGLGLRLIYFSYDVKMKEKGDIPEGYSVSREKKERFSLILESASTNQTSMYLCASSPNPAAYEQYFGPGTRLTVT.

V and J are TRBV12-3 or TRBV12-4 and TRBJ2-1; a weak D match, TRBD2 (5 bases). The V end was cut by 3 bases, the J end by 10 bases, with 7 bases between. CDR3 size: 11 residues. CDR3 residues: CASSFSGEQFF. The CDR3 nucleotides are TGTGCCAGCAGTTTCTCGGGAGAGCAGTTCTTC.

The CDR3 coding sequence is TGTGCCAGCAGTTTAGAGCAGCAAGAGACCCAGTACTTC. Encoded protein: CASSLEQQETQYF. The genes are TRBV28 and TRBJ2-5, with D hard to call. The CDR3 length is 13 residues. The ends were cut back, 2 bases at V and 2 bases at J, with 6 bases in the middle. Germline V gene sequence: CDR1 MDHEN, CDR2 SYDVKM.

V and J are TRBV4-2 and TRBJ2-7; 8 bases fit TRBD1. This CDR3 has 16 residues. CDR1 and CDR2 from the germline V gene are LGHNA and YNFKEQ. V trimming: 0 bases; J trimming: 1 base; junction bases outside the gene matches: 5. The CDR3 reads CASSQDWGTGSYEQYF. The CDR3 DNA reads as TGTGCCAGCAGCCAAGACTGGGGGACAGGATCCTACGAGCAGTACTTC.

This clone was counted only a few times. V and J are TRBV28 and TRBJ2-7; TRBD1 might be the D (5 bases). The CDR3 is 14 amino acids. The germline V and J ends were trimmed by 1 base and 6 bases, with 13 bases remaining between them. Germline V gene sequence: CDR1 MDHEN, CDR2 SYDVKM. CDR3 sequence: CASSLFGRGPEQYF. The CDR3 DNA reads TGTGCCAGCAGTTTATTTGGTAGGGGCCCCGAGCAGTACTTC.

This chain joins TRBV12-3 or TRBV12-4 and TRBJ1-2, with D uncertain. The V gene lost 6 bases and the J gene lost 0 bases, with 8 bases spanning the gap. This CDR3 region has 13 residues. CDR3 protein: CASRDATNYGYTF. CDR3 bases: TGTGCCAGCAGGGACGCAACTAACTATGGCTACACCTTC.

In its sample, this clone was seen a few times. This chain joins TRBV6-2 or TRBV6-3 and TRBJ2-2; either TRBD1 or TRBD2 may fit D (5 bases each). This CDR3 region has 15 residues. V shed 4 bases and J shed 9 bases, with 18 bases lying between them. The V gene's germline CDR1 is MNHEY and CDR2 SVGEGT. The CDR3 DNA sequence: TGTGCCAGCAGTTGGTCCGGGCCCCGGGGCTGGGAGCTGTTTTTT. It specifies CASSWSGPRGWELFF.

The chain recombines TRBV7-9 with TRBJ1-1; the D is unclear. This CDR3 comprises 14 residues. V lost 0 bases and J lost 2, with 7 bases in between. CDR1 is SEHNR and CDR2 is FQNEAQ in the germline V gene (reference sequence). In DNA form, the CDR3 reads TGTGCCAGCAGCTTAGCGGGTTTTAACACTGAAGCTTTCTTT. Amino acids: CASSLAGFNTEAFF.

The chain has TRBV7-2 and TRBJ2-2; 9 bases align to TRBD2. V lost 6 bases to trimming and J lost 5 bases; unmatched junction nucleotides: 7. This CDR3 region has 15 residues. Germline V gives CDR1 SGHTA, CDR2 FQGNSA. The CDR3 sequence: CASRWLAGNTGELFF. The CDR3 coding sequence is TGTGCCAGCAGATGGCTAGCGGGAAATACCGGGGAGCTGTTTTTT.

The chain uses TRBV5-1 and TRBJ1-6, with 8 bases lining up with TRBD1. The germline V gene has CDR1 SGHRS and CDR2 YFSETQ. J lost 9 bases, V lost 0 bases, and 5 bases had no gene match. The CDR3 spans 15 residues. The CDR3 loop is CASSLAGRGRSPLHF. The CDR3 DNA is TGCGCCAGCAGCTTGGCTGGCAGGGGGCGTTCACCCCTCCACTTT.

This clone turned up a few times. V and J are TRBV6-5 and TRBJ2-1, with a weak D call TRBD2 (6 bases). CDR1 and CDR2 from the germline V gene are MNHEY and SVGAGI. CDR3 length: 16 amino acids. V lost 0 bases and J lost 10, with 19 bases in between. For the CDR3, the DNA is TGTGCCAGCAGTTACTCGGGTCCCGACGGGGGTGGCGAGCAGTTCTTC. Residues: CASSYSGPDGGGEQFF.

The rearrangement joins TRBV6-1 to TRBJ2-3; D not certain. V lost 7 bases, J lost 3 bases, and 5 bases lay in between. This CDR3 is 11 amino acids long. Germline CDR1 and CDR2: MNHNS and SASEGT. The CDR3 DNA sequence: TGTGCCAGCACGAGGACAGATACGCAGTATTTT. Encoded protein: CASTRTDTQYF.